The text below deals with one T cell receptor beta chain. Its target is not known. The germline V gene has CDR1 MRHNA and CDR2 SNTAGT. With 7 bases removed from V and 5 bases from J, the gap between germline ends came to 23 bases. The CDR3 length is 16 residues. The data derive from a study of T cell responses to AZD1222 COVID-19 vaccine. Findings and caveats of the study: AZD1222 recipients seropositive at baseline numbered only six or seven. Clonal diversity may have been underestimated in mostly white British donors.

The repertoire was sequenced with immunoSEQ multiplex PCR; TCRdb's copy has only in-frame clones and lacks some. The data contain about 110,000 clones, 85% to 90% of them singletons. This TCR came from an adult in good health. The V and J genes are TRBV6-4 and TRBJ1-1; D unresolved. The sample was peripheral blood, taken on day 0 of AZD1222 vaccination. The CDR3 protein is CASILWGAQLGTEAFF. The CDR3 bases are TGTGCCAGCATCCTTTGGGGAGCACAATTAGGGACTGAAGCTTTCTTT.